This T cell receptor (beta chain) is drawn from a study of blood T cell repertoires in COVID-19. On the study more broadly: Specimens from acute and convalescent COVID-19 originated in the United States, Italy and Spain. T cells, B-cell-depleted T cells, or PBMCs supplied cDNA or gDNA.

CDR1 is MNHEY and CDR2 is SVGEGT in the germline V gene. V was trimmed by 4 bases and J by 0 bases, leaving 15 bases between them. CDR3 size: 16 residues. Per the original methods: Reference gene primer amplification in the assay estimated nucleated cell counts. Only in-frame clones appear in the TCRdb table, and some are missing; sequencing was by immunoSEQ multiplex PCR. The V and J calls and clone size come from that table; D and trimming were worked out from the DNA. The repertoire consists of 130,000 to 150,000 clones, with 80% to 90% occurring once and the leading ten covering roughly 8.8%. The chain recombines TRBV6-2 or TRBV6-3 with TRBJ1-2; D is possibly TRBD1 (6 bases). This TCR was recovered from a human donor with acute or convalescent COVID-19. The donor label of this sample is uncertain. Sequences were obtained from peripheral blood. CDR3 in amino acids: CASSSPQGSANYGYTF. CDR3 bases: TGTGCCAGCAGTTCGCCACAGGGATCCGCTAACTATGGCTACACCTTC.